The T cell receptor beta chain described here comes from a study of T cell changes during pregnancy in multiple sclerosis. Sequencing was performed with immunoSEQ multiplex PCR; in TCRdb, only in-frame clones are kept and a portion is missing. The table includes about 87,000 clones, just under 95% detected once. The V segment lost 5 bases and the J segment 2 bases; nucleotides outside the gene matches: 11. CDR1 is MDHEN, CDR2 SYDVKM, per germline. This CDR3 spans 16 amino acids. The chain couples TRBV28 to TRBJ2-7, with 8 bases aligning to TRBD2. This receptor was obtained from a female donor in good health, enrolled as a control in a pregnancy study. Sequenced material: peripheral blood, taken in the third trimester of pregnancy. The CDR3 DNA reads TGTGCCAGCAGTGTCCCGACTAGCGCGGGTACCTACGAGCAGTACTTC. Its translation is CASSVPTSAGTYEQYF.